These 24 T cell receptor beta chains originate from one sample sequenced in a study of cytomegalovirus exposure and HLA in healthy donors. The PCR made use of 60 Vbeta and 13 Jbeta primers. Sequencing used immunoSEQ multiplex PCR; TCRdb keeps in-frame clones, though not all of them. The table lists 200,000 or so clones, 82% of them singletons. The sequencing sample was made of PBMCs. The receptors were sampled from a woman aged 45 to 65 in good health and CMV-seropositive.

The J gene is TRBJ1-1, the V gene TRBV10-3; D possibly corresponds to TRBD1 (6 bases). Germline CDR1 ENHRY, CDR2 SYGVKD. The ends were cut back, 6 bases at V and 7 bases at J, with 12 bases in the middle. The CDR3 covers 12 residues. Here the CDR3 reads CAIRPGVGEAFF. CDR3 sequence (DNA): TGTGCCATCAGACCAGGGGTGGGTGAAGCTTTCTTT.

This clone was observed a single time. The rearrangement uses TRBV2 and TRBJ2-3; TRBD2 might be the D (7 bases). The CDR3 has 16 residues. Germline CDR1 reads SNHLY; CDR2 reads FYNNEI. Trimming shortened V by 6 bases and J by 6 bases, and 22 bases separated the two germline ends. CDR3 sequence: CASSEGGQRSSDTQYF. CDR3 nucleotide sequence: TGTGCCAGCAGCGAGGGGGGGCAGAGATCATCCGATACGCAGTATTTT.

This clone has just one count. The chain has TRBV7-9 and TRBJ2-7, with 12 bases aligning to TRBD2. Germline assignment: CDR1 SEHNR and CDR2 FQNEAQ (reference sequence). After removal of 5 bases from V and 4 bases from J, the junction contained 6 bases not matched to a gene. The CDR3 contains 15 residues. The CDR3 DNA reads TGTGCCAGCAGCCCAAGACTAGCGGGGGCGTACGAGCAGTACTTC. It specifies CASSPRLAGAYEQYF.

The chain links TRBV19 to TRBJ2-5; 7 bases are shared with TRBD1. This CDR3 comprises 17 residues. The V segment lost 3 bases and the J segment 4 bases; nucleotides outside the gene matches: 14. The V gene's germline CDR1 is LNHDA and CDR2 SQIVND (reference sequence). CDR3 DNA sequence: TGTGCCAGTAGTATTGCGGGTACAGGGGTGAGAATAGAGACCCAGTACTTC. Amino acids: CASSIAGTGVRIETQYF.

The rearrangement joins TRBV5-1 to TRBJ2-2; TRBD1 matches at 9 bases. This CDR3 is built from 15 residues. Trimming removed 4 bases from V and 5 bases from J; junction bases left unmatched: 6. Germline V CDR1 and CDR2: SGHRS, YFSETQ. CDR3 loop: CASSRRQGGTGELFF. CDR3 sequence (DNA): TGCGCCAGCAGCAGGCGACAGGGGGGGACCGGGGAGCTGTTTTTT.

The chain couples TRBV18 to TRBJ2-3; D uncertain. CDR3 length equals 16 residues. V dropped 3 bases and J dropped 3 bases, with 16 bases sitting between them. CDR1 and CDR2 (germline): KGHSH, LQKENI. CDR3 nucleotides: TGTGCCAGCTCACCGTCGCAGGATTATAGTACAGATACGCAGTATTTT. Translation gives CASSPSQDYSTDTQYF. Complete variable domain (other parts from reference TRBV18 and TRBJ2-3): NAGVMQNPRHLVRRRGQEARLRCSPMKGHSHVYWYRQLPEEGLKFMVYLQKENIIDESGMPKERFSAEFPKEGPSILRIQQVVRGDSAAYFCASSPSQDYSTDTQYFGPGTRLTVL.

V and J are TRBV5-6 and TRBJ2-5; D gene uncertain. CDR1 and CDR2 from the germline V gene are SGHDT and YYEEEE. The CDR3 totals 14 residues. The V end lost 4 bases, the J end lost 1 base, and 11 bases lay between the germline ends. The CDR3: CASSRGGFQETQYF. DNA of the CDR3: TGTGCCAGCAGCCGAGGCGGCTTCCAAGAGACCCAGTACTTC.

The gene calls are TRBV28 and TRBJ2-5; 9 bases fit TRBD2. Germline assignment: CDR1 MDHEN and CDR2 SYDVKM. There are 14 residues in the CDR3. V shed 6 bases and J 4 bases; nucleotides not matched to a gene: 6. The CDR3 is CASSPAGGGETQYF. CDR3 DNA: TGTGCCAGCAGCCCTGCGGGGGGGGGAGAGACCCAGTACTTC.

This chain joins TRBV7-9 and TRBJ2-1, with 8 bases aligning to TRBD2. The V gene's germline CDR1 is SEHNR and CDR2 FQNEAQ (reference sequence). The CDR3 totals 16 residues. Unmatched junction bases numbered 9, after V lost 0 bases and J lost 8 bases. The CDR3 DNA reads as TGTGCCAGCAGCTTAGCGAACGGCGGGGGGAGGGATGAGCAGTTCTTC. This sequence encodes CASSLANGGGRDEQFF.

V gene TRBV25-1 combines with J gene TRBJ2-7; D perhaps matches TRBD1 (6 bases). Trimming took off 5 bases at V and 2 bases at J, with 16 bases between the two ends. The CDR3 length is 15 residues. CDR1 MGHDK and CDR2 SYGVNS come from the germline V gene. CDR3 sequence reads: CASSPPGTPPYEQYF. Written as DNA, the CDR3 is TGTGCCAGCAGTCCACCAGGGACACCGCCCTACGAGCAGTACTTC.

The V call is TRBV7-2, the J call TRBJ2-3; 10 positions agree with TRBD2. The CDR3 consists of 16 residues. Germline CDR1 reads SGHTA; CDR2 reads FQGNSA. Trimming at V came to 3 bases and at J to 6 bases, leaving 9 bases not matched to a gene. CDR3 loop: CASSLKGTSVEDTQYF. The CDR3 nucleotides are TGTGCCAGCAGCTTGAAAGGGACTAGCGTGGAGGATACGCAGTATTTT.

This clone was counted a single time. This sequence joins TRBV2 and TRBJ1-5; a possible D gene is TRBD1 (6 bases). Germline CDR1 and CDR2: SNHLY and FYNNEI. Trimming stripped 7 bases from V and 2 bases from J, with 12 bases between. The CDR3 is 14 residues long. CDR3 coding DNA: TGTGCCAGCAAAGGGGACACCGGCAATCAGCCCCAGCATTTT. It is translated as CASKGDTGNQPQHF.

The rearrangement joins TRBV18 to TRBJ1-2; D is possibly TRBD1 (5 bases). The germline V gene has CDR1 KGHSH and CDR2 LQKENI. The V and J ends lost 0 bases and 7 bases respectively, with 9 bases between them. The CDR3 is 13 amino acids. DNA for the CDR3: TGTGCCAGCTCACCACCCCCGCAGGGTGGCTACACCTTC. Amino acid sequence: CASSPPPQGGYTF.

The chain joins TRBV28 to TRBJ2-4; 9 bases agree with TRBD1. The germline V gene encodes CDR1 MDHEN and CDR2 SYDVKM. The CDR3 spans 16 residues. With V trimmed by 6 bases and J by 0 bases, 6 bases remained unmatched. CDR3: CASSRTGVIAKNIQYF. The CDR3 nucleotides are TGTGCCAGCAGCCGGACAGGGGTCATAGCCAAAAACATTCAGTACTTC.

This sequence joins TRBV6-5 and TRBJ2-7; D gene ambiguous. The CDR3 totals 15 residues. CDR1 is MNHEY, CDR2 SVGAGI, per germline. Trimming removed 8 bases from V and 3 bases from J, with 20 bases in between. The CDR3 loop reads CASLFSLVPGYEQYF. The CDR3 nucleotides are TGTGCCAGCCTATTTTCCCTAGTCCCTGGCTACGAGCAGTACTTC.

The chain combines TRBV28 with TRBJ1-1; 7 bases map to TRBD1. Trimming cost V 3 bases and J 0 bases; bases outside gene matches: 7. The CDR3 spans 16 residues. From germline, CDR1 is MDHEN and CDR2 SYDVKM. The CDR3 loop is CASSLWDSSLNTEAFF. The CDR3 DNA follows: TGTGCCAGCAGTTTGTGGGACAGTTCCCTGAACACTGAAGCTTTCTTT.

This clone turned up a few times. The chain couples TRBV5-1 to TRBJ2-2, with 11 positions matching TRBD1. J gave up 6 bases and V 4 bases, and 8 bases lay outside the gene matches. There are 16 residues in the CDR3. Per germline, CDR1 SGHRS and CDR2 YFSETQ. This chain's CDR3 is CASSLNPGQGAGELFF. CDR3 nucleotides: TGCGCCAGCAGCCTAAACCCGGGACAGGGGGCCGGGGAGCTGTTTTTT. Full variable domain (outside the CDR3, taken from reference TRBV5-1 and TRBJ2-2): KAGVTQTPRYLIKTRGQQVTLSCSPISGHRSVSWYQQTPGQGLQFLFEYFSETQRNKGNFPGRFSGRQFSNSRSEMNVSTLELGDSALYLCASSLNPGQGAGELFFGEGSRLTVL.

Regarding this clone: Other nucleotide sequences in the sample specify the same CDR3. The chain couples TRBV7-2 to TRBJ2-5; 7 bases fit TRBD1. The CDR3 consists of 13 residues. CDR1 and CDR2 (germline): SGHTA, FQGNSA. V gave up 1 base and J gave up 5 bases; unmatched junction bases: 1. Here the CDR3 reads CASSLGGGETQYF. The CDR3 DNA follows: TGTGCCAGCAGCTTAGGAGGGGGCGAGACCCAGTACTTC.

The rearrangement joins TRBV5-1 to TRBJ2-1, with 7 bases fitting TRBD1. This CDR3 comprises 14 residues. Germline V gene sequence: CDR1 SGHRS, CDR2 YFSETQ. V gave up 4 bases and J gave up 5 bases; unmatched junction bases: 6. The DNA of the CDR3 is TGCGCCAGCAGCCCGGGACAGTTAGACAATGAGCAGTTCTTC. Translation gives CASSPGQLDNEQFF.

This clone showed up just once. J is TRBJ1-5 and V is TRBV28; TRBD1 agrees at 7 bases. Germline values: CDR1 MDHEN, CDR2 SYDVKM. This CDR3 contains 14 residues. Trimming at V came to 4 bases and at J to 8 bases, leaving 8 bases not matched to a gene. DNA of the CDR3: TGTGCCAGCAGTTCCTCGACAGGGTATAAGCCCCAGCATTTT. Translated: CASSSSTGYKPQHF.

V gene TRBV5-1 combines with J gene TRBJ1-6, with a weak D call TRBD1 (5 bases). Germline lookup yields CDR1 SGHRS and CDR2 YFSETQ. Trimming removed 1 base at V and 7 bases at J, with 12 bases between. CDR3 length: 15 amino acids. CDR3 loop: CASSLWGEENSPLHF. The CDR3 coding sequence is TGCGCCAGCAGCTTGTGGGGGGAGGAAAATTCACCCCTCCACTTT.

The chain links TRBV9 to TRBJ1-6; D is ambiguous. Trimming took off 4 bases at V and 7 bases at J, with 18 bases between the two ends. Germline values: CDR1 SGDLS, CDR2 YYNGEE. This CDR3 is built from 16 residues. The CDR3 sequence: CASSSSPLEGNSPLHF. The CDR3 DNA reads TGTGCCAGCAGCTCAAGTCCCCTTGAGGGCAATTCACCCCTCCACTTT.

The CDR3 region is CASSLHSTLAGETQYF. CDR3 DNA: TGTGCCAGCAGCTTACATAGTACCCTAGCGGGAGAGACCCAGTACTTC. The chain couples TRBV11-2 to TRBJ2-5, with 8 bases lining up with TRBD2. Germline V gene lookup returns CDR1 SGHAT and CDR2 FQNNGV. With V trimmed by 2 bases and J by 4 bases, 9 bases remained unmatched. The length of the CDR3 is 16 residues.

The CDR3: CASSPRTSGGNEQFF. CDR3 sequence (DNA): TGTGCCAGCAGCCCCCGGACTAGCGGGGGCAATGAGCAGTTCTTC. The chain links TRBV7-2 to TRBJ2-1; 13 bases agree with TRBD2. The CDR3 sequence is 15 residues long. V was pared by 5 bases and J by 6 bases, with 4 bases of the junction left unmatched. Germline CDR1 and CDR2: SGHTA and FQGNSA.